This T cell receptor (beta chain) was retrieved from a study of blood T cell repertoires in COVID-19. This table comes from immunoSEQ multiplex PCR, and its TCRdb copy is limited to in-frame clones, with some not included. The table includes 80,000 or so clones, less than 95% detected once. There are a few counts of this clone. This CDR3 is 14 amino acids long. V was pared by 4 bases and J by 4 bases, with 3 bases of the junction left unmatched. The germline V gene has CDR1 MNHNY and CDR2 SVGAGI (reference sequence). The sample was peripheral blood. The origin of this receptor is a woman in her forties or fifties in a cohort sampled during active COVID-19. The chain employs TRBV6-6 and TRBJ2-7; 11 bases are shared with TRBD2. CDR3 DNA sequence: TGTGCCAGCAGTTTCGGGACTAGCGGATACGAGCAGTACTTC. This sequence encodes CASSFGTSGYEQYF.